This T cell receptor beta chain comes out of a study of blood T cell repertoires in COVID-19. In the study overall: Both acute and convalescent COVID-19 samples were obtained from the United States, Italy and Spain.

The V end lost 6 bases, the J end lost 7 bases, and 24 bases lay between the germline ends. Per germline, CDR1 SNHLY and CDR2 FYNNEI. CDR3 length: 16 residues. Per the authors' pipeline: Quantification of nucleated cells was approximated via reference gene primer amplification. Using immunoSEQ multiplex PCR, the repertoire was profiled, and TCRdb retains in-frame clones only, with some absent. That table furnishes V, J and clone size, whereas the DNA furnished D and trimming. This table has some 240,000 clones, approximately 83% appearing once. The age range of participants was roughly 18 to 90 years, with residence in under 30 US areas. Participants' reported clinical history set cohort assignment. This clone was recorded once.

The chain couples TRBV2 to TRBJ1-2; the D gene is possibly TRBD1 (6 bases). The source of this sequence is a woman aged 40 to 50 with acute COVID-19. The specimen sequenced was PBMCs or T cells enriched from blood (not recorded which). CDR3 sequence reads: CASRGQLQTLRRGYTF. DNA of the CDR3: TGTGCCAGCAGAGGACAGCTACAGACCTTGAGGCGTGGCTACACCTTC.